This TCR beta chain was identified in a study of sequential checkpoint blockade in melanoma. Overall study context: Randomization was 1:1 between first-line nivolumab→ipilimumab and ipilimumab→nivolumab. Maintenance nivolumab came after either treatment sequence.

Measured with immunoSEQ multiplex PCR; TCRdb has only the in-frame clones, and not every one. The table records fewer than 35,000 clones, roughly 90% of them present only once. Treatment of the sample: randomized to nivolumab then ipilimumab (arm A) or the reverse (arm B). None of the patients previously received DNA-damaging chemotherapy. From thawed PBMCs, live CD3+CD8+ cells negative for CD19 and CD56 were sorted. The V gene lost 5 bases and the J gene lost 6 bases, with 13 bases spanning the gap. This CDR3 contains 14 residues. Germline CDR1 reads SGHVS; CDR2 reads FNYEAQ. The genes are TRBV7-6 and TRBJ2-2, with a weak D call TRBD2 (5 bases). The material sequenced was CD8+ T cells sorted from blood (inferred from file names), taken from a patient given nivolumab and ipilimumab in sequence. The sequence came from a human donor with melanoma. The CDR3 sequence is CASSQRVSAGELFF. As DNA, the CDR3 is TGTGCCAGCAGCCAGAGGGTTTCGGCCGGGGAGCTGTTTTTT. The full variable domain, completed using reference TRBV7-6 and TRBJ2-2, is GAGVSQSPRYKVTKRGQDVALRCDPISGHVSLYWYRQALGQGPEFLTYFNYEAQQDKSGLPNDRFSAERPEGSISTLTIQRTEQRDSAMYRCASSQRVSAGELFFGEGSRLTVL.